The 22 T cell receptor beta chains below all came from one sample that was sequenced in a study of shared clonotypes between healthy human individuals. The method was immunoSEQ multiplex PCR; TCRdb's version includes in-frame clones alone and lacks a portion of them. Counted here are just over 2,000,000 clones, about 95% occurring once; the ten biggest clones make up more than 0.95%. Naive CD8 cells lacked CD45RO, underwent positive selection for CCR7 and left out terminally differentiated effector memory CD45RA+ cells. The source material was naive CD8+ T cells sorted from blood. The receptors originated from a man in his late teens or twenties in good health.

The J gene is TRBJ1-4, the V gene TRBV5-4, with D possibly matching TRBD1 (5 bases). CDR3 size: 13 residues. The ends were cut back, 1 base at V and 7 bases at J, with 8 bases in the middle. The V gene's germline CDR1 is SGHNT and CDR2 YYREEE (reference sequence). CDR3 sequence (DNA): TGTGCCAGCAGCTTGTGGGGGGGTGAAAAACTGTTTTTT. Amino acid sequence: CASSLWGGEKLFF.

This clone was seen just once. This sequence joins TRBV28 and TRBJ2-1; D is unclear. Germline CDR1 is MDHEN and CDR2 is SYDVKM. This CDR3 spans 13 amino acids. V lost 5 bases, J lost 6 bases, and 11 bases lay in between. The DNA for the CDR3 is TGTGCCAGCAGTATACCCGGAGTCAATGAGCAGTTCTTC. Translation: CASSIPGVNEQFF.

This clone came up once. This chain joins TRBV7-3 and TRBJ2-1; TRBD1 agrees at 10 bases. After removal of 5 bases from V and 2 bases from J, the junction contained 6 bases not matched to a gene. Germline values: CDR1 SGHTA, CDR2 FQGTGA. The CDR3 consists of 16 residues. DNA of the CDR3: TGTGCCAGCAGCGTCCGTGGGACAGGGGCCTACAATGAGCAGTTCTTC. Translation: CASSVRGTGAYNEQFF.

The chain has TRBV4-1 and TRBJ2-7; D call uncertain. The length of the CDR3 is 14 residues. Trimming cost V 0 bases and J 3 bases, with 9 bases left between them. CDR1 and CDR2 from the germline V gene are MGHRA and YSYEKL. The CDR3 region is CASSQDFSDYEQYF. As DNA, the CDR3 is TGCGCCAGCAGCCAAGATTTCTCTGACTACGAGCAGTACTTC.

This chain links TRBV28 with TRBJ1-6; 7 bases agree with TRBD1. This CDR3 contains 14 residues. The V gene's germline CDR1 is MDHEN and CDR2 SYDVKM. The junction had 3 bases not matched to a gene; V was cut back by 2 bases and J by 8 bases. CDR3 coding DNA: TGTGCCAGCAGTTTAGGAGGGGGCGATTCACCCCTCCACTTT. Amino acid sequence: CASSLGGGDSPLHF.

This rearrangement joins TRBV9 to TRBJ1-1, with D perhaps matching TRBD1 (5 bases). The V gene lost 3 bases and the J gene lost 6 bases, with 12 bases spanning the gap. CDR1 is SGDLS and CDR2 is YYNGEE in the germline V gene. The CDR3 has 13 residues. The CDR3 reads CASSAQDNAEAFF. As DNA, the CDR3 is TGTGCCAGCAGCGCACAGGATAACGCTGAAGCTTTCTTT.

The CDR3 DNA follows: TGTGCCAGTAGTATAGGGACGGAGAATCAGCCCCAGCATTTT. It specifies CASSIGTENQPQHF. J is TRBJ1-5 and V is TRBV19; unclear D gene. Germline CDR1 LNHDA, CDR2 SQIVND (reference sequence). The V end was cut by 1 base, the J end by 4 bases, with 8 bases between. CDR3 length: 14 amino acids.

CDR3 sequence (DNA): TGTGCCATCAAGGGGGCGGGGGACTATGGCTACACCTTC. It specifies CAIKGAGDYGYTF. The chain has TRBV10-3 and TRBJ1-2, with 7 bases matching TRBD1. This CDR3 is 13 amino acids long. Trimming at V came to 7 bases and at J to 3 bases, leaving 5 bases not matched to a gene. Germline CDR1 ENHRY, CDR2 SYGVKD.

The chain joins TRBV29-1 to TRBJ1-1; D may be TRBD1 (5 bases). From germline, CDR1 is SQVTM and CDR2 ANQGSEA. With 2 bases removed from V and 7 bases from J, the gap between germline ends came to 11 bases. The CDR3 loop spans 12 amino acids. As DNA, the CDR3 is TGCAGCGTTGAATCGGGGGGAATTGAAGCTTTCTTT. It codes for CSVESGGIEAFF.

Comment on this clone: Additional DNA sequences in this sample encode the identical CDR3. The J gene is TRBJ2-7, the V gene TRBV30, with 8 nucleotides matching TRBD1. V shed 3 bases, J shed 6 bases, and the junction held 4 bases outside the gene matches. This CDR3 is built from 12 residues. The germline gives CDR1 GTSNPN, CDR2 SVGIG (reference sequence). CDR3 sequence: CAWSGQGGEQYF. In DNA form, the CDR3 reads TGTGCCTGGAGCGGACAGGGCGGCGAGCAGTACTTC.

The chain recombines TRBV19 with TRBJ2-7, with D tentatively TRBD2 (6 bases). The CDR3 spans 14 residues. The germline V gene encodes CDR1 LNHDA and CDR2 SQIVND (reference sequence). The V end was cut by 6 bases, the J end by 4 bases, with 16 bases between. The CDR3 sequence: CASRDHRDSYEQYF. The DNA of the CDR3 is TGTGCCAGTAGGGATCACCGGGACTCGTACGAGCAGTACTTC.

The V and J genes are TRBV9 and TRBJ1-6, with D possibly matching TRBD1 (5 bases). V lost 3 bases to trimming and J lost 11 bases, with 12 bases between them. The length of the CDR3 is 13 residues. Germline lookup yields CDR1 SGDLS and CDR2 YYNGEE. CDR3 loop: CASSASSGAPLHF. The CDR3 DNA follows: TGTGCCAGCAGCGCTTCGTCGGGGGCACCCCTCCACTTT.

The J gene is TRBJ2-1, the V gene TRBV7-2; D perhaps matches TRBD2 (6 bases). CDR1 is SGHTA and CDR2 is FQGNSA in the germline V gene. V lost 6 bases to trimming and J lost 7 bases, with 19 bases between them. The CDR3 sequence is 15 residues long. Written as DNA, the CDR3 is TGTGCCAGCAGTTTACTAGCCCGGGAGCAAAATGAGCAGTTCTTC. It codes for CASSLLAREQNEQFF.

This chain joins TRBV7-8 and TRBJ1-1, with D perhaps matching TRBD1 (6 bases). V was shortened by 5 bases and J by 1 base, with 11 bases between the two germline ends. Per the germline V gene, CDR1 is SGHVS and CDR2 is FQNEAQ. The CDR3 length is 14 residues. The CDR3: CASSEGQPNTEAFF. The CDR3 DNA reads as TGTGCCAGCAGCGAAGGACAGCCGAACACTGAAGCTTTCTTT.

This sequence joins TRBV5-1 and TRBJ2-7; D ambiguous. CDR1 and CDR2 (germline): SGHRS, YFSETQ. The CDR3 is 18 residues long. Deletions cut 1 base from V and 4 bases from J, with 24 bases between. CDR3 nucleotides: TGCGCCAGCAGCTTGTTTCAGAGACCAGGCGATATCTTATACGAGCAGTACTTC. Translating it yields CASSLFQRPGDILYEQYF. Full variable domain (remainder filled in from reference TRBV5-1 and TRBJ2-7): KAGVTQTPRYLIKTRGQQVTLSCSPISGHRSVSWYQQTPGQGLQFLFEYFSETQRNKGNFPGRFSGRQFSNSRSEMNVSTLELGDSALYLCASSLFQRPGDILYEQYFGPGTRLTVT.

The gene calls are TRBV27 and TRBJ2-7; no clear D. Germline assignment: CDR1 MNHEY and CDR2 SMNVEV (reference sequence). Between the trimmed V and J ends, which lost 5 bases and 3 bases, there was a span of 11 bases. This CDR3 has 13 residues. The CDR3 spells CASSPHINYEQYF. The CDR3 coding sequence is TGTGCCAGCAGTCCTCACATCAACTACGAGCAGTACTTC.

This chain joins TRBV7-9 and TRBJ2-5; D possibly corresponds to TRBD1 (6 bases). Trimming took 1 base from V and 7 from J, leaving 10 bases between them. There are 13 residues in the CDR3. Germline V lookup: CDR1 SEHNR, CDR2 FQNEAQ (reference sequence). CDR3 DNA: TGTGCCAGCAGCTTAGGGGACAAAGGGACCCAGTACTTC. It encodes CASSLGDKGTQYF.

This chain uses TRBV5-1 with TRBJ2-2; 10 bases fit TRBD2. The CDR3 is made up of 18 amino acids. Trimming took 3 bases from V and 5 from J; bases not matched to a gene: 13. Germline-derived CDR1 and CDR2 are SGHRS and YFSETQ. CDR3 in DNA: TGCGCCAGCAGCTCGACACTCGGACTAGCGGTGGGAACCGGGGAGCTGTTTTTT. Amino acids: CASSSTLGLAVGTGELFF.

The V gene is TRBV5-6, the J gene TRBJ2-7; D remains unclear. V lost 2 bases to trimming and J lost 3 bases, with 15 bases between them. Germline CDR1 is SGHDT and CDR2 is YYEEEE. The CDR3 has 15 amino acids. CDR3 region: CASSLEDGAIYEQYF. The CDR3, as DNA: TGTGCCAGCAGCTTAGAGGACGGAGCGATCTACGAGCAGTACTTC.

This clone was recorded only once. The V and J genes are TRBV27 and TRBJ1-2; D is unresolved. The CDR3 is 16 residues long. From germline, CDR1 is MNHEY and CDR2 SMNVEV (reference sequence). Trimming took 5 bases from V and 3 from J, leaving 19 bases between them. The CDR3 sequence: CASSPDQPLGYYGYTF. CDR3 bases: TGTGCCAGCAGTCCGGACCAACCCTTAGGGTACTATGGCTACACCTTC.

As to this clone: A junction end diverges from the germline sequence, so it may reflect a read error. The CDR3 protein is CASREGLDRSYEQYF. Here the CDR3 DNA reads TGTGCCAGCAGAGAAGGACTTGACCGTTCCTACGAGCAGTACTTC. The chain joins TRBV2 to TRBJ2-7; D might be TRBD2 (5 bases). The CDR3 spans 15 residues. CDR1 and CDR2 (germline): SNHLY, FYNNEI.

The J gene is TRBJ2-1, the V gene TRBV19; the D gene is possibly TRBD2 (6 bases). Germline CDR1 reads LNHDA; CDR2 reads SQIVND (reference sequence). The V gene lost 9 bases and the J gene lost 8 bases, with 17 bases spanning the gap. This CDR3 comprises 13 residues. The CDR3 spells CASGEGRGYEQFF. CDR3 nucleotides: TGTGCCAGCGGGGAAGGACGGGGGTATGAGCAGTTCTTC.